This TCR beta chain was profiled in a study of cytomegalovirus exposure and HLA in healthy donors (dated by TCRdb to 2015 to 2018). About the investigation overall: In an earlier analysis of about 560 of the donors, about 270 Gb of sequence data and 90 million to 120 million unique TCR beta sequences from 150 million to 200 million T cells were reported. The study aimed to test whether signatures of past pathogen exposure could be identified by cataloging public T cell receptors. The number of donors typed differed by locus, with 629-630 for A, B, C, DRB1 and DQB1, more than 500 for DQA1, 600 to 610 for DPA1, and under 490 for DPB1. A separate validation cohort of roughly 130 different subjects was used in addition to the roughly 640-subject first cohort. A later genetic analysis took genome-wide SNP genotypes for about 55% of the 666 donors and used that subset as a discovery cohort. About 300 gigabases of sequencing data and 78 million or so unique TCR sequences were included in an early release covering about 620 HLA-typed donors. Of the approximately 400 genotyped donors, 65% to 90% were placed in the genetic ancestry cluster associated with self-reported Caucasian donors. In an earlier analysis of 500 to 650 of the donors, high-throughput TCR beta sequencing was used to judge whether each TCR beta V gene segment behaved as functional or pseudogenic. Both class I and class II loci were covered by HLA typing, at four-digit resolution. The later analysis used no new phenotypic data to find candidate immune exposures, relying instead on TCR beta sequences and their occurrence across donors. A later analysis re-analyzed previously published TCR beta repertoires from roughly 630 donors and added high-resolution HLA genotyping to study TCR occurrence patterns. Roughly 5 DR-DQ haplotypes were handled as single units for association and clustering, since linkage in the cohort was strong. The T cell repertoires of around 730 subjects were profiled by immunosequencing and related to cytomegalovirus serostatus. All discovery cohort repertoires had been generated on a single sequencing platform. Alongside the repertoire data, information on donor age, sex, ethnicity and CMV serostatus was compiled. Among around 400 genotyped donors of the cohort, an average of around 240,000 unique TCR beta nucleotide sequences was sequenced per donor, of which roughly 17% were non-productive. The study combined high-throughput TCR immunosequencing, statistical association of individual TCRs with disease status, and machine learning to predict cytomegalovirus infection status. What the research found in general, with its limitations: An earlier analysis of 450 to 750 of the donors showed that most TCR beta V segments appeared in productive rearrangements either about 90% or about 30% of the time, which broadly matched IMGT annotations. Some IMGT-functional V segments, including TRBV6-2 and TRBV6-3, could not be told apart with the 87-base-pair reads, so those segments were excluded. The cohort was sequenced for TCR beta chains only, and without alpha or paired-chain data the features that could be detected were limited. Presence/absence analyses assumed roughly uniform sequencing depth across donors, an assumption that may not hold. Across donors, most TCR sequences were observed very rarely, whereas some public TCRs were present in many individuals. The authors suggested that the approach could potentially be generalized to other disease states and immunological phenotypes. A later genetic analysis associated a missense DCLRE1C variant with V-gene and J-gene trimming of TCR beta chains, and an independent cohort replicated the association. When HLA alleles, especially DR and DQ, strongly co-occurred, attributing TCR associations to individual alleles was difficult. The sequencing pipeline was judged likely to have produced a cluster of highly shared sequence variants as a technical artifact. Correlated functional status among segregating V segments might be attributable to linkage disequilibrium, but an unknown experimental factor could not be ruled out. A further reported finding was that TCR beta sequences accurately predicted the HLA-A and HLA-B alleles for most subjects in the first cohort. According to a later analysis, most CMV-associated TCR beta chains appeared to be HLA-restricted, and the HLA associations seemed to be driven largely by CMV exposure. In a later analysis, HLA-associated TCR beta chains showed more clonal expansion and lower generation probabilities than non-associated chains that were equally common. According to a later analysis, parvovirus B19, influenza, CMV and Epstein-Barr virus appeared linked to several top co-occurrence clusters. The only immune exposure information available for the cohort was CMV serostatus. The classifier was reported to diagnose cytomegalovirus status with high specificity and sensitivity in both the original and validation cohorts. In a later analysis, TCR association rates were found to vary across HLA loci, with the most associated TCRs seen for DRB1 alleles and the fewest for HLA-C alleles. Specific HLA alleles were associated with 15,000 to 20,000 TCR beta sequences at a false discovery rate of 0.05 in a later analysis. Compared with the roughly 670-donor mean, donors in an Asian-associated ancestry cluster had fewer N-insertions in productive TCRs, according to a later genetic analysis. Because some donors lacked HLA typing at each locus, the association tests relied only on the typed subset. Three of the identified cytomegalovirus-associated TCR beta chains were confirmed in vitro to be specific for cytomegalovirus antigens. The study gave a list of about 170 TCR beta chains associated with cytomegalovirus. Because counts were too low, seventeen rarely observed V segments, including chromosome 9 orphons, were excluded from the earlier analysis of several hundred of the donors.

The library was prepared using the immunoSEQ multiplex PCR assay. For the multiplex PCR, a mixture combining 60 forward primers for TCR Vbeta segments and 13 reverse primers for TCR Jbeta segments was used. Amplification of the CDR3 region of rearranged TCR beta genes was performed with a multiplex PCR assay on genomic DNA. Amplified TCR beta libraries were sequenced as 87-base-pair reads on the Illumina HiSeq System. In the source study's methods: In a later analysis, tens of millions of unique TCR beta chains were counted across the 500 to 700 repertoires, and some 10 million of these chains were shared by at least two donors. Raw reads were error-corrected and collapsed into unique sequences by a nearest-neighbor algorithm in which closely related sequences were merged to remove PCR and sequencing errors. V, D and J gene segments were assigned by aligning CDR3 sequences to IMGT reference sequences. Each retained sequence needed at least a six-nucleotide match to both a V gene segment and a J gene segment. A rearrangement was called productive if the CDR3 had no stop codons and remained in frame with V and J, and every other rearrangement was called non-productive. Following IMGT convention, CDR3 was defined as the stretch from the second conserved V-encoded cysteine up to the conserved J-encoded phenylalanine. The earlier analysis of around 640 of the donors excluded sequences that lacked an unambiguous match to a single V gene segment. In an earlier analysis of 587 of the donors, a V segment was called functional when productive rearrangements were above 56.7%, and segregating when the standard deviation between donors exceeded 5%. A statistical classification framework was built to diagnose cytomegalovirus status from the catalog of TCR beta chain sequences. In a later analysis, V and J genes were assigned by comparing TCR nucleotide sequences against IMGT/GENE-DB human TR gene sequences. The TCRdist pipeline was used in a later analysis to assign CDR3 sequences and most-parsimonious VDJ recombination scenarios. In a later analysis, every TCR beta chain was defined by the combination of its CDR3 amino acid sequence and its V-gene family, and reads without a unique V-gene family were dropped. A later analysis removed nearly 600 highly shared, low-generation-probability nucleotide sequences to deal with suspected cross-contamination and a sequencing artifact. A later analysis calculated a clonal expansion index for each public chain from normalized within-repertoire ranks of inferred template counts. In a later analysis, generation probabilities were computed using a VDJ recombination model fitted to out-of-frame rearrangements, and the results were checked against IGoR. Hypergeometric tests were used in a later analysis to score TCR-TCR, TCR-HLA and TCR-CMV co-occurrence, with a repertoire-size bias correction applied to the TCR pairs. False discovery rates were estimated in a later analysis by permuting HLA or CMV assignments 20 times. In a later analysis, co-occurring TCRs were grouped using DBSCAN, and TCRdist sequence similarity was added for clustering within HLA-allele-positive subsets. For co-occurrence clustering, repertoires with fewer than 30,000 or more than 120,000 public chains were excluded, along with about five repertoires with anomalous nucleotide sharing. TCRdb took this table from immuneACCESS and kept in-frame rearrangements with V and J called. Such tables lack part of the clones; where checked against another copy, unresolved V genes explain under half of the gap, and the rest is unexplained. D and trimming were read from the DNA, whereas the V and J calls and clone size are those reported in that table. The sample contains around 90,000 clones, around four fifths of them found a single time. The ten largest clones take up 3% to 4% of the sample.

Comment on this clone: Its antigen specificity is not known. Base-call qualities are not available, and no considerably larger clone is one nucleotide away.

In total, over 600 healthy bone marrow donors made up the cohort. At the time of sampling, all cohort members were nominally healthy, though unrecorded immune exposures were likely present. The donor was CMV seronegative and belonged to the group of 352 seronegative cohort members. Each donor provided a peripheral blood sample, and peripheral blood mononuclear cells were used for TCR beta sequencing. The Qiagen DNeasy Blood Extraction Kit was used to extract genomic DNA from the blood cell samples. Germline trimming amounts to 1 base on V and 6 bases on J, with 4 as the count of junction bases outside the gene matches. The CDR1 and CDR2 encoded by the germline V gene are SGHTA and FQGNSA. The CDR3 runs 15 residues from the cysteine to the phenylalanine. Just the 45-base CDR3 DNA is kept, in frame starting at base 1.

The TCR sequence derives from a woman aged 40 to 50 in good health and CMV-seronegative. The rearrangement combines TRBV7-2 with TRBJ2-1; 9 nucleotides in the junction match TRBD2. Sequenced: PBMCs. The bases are TGTGCCAGCAGCTTAGAGACTAGCGGTGTCAATGAGCAGTTCTTC. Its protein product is CASSLETSGVNEQFF.